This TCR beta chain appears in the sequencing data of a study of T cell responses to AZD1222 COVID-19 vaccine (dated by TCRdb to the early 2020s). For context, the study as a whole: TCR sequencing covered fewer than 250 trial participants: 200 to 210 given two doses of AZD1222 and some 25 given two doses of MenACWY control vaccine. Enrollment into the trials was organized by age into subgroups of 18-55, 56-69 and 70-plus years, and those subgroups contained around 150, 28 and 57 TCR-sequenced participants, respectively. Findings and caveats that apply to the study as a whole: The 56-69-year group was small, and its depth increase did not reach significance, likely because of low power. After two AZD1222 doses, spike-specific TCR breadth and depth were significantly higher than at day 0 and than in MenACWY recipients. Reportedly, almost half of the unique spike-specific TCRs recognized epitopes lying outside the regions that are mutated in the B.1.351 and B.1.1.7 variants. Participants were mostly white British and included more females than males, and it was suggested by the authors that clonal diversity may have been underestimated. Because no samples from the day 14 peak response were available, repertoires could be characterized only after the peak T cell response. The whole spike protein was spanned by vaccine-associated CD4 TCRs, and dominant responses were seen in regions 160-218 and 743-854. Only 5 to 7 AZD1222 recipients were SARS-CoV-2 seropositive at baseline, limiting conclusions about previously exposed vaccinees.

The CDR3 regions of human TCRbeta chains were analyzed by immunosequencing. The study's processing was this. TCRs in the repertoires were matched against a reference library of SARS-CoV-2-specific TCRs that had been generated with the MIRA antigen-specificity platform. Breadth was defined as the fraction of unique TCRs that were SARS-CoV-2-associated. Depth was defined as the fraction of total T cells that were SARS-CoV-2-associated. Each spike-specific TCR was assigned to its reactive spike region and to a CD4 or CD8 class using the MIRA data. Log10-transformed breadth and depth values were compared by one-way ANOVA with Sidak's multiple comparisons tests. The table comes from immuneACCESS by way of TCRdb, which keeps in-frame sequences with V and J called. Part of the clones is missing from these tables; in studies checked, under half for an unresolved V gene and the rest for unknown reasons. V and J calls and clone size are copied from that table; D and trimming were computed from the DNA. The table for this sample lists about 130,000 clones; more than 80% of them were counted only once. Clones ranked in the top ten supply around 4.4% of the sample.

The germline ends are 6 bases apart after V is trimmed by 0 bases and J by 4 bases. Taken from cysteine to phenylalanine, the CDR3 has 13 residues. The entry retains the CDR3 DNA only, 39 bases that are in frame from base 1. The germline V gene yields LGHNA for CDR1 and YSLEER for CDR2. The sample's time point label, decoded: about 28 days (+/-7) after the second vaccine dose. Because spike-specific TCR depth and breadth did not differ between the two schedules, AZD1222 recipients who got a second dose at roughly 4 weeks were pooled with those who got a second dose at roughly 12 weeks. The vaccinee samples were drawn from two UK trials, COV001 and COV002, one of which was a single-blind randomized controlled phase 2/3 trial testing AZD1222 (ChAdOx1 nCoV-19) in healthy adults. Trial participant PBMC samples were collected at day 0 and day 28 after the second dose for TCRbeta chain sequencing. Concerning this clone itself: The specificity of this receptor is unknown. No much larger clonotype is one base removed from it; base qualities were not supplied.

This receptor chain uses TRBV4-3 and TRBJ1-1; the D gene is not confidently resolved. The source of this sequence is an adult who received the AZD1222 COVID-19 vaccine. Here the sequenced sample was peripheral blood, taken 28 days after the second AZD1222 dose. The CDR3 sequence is CASSQEGGTEAFF. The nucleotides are TGCGCCAGCAGCCAAGAGGGTGGCACTGAAGCTTTCTTT.